The next 30 T cell receptor beta chains were all read from a single sample in a study of cytomegalovirus exposure and HLA in healthy donors. Primers included in the PCR were 60 Vbeta and 13 Jbeta primers. Here immunoSEQ multiplex PCR was the method, and the copy in TCRdb shows in-frame clones only, minus some. This sample yields 100,000 to 150,000 clones, of which over 70% are seen a single time; roughly 4.2% belongs to the top ten. Material for sequencing was PBMCs. The receptors originated from a woman between 40 and 50 years old in good health and CMV-seronegative.

This clone was recorded only once. V usage is TRBV7-2 and J usage is TRBJ2-3, with 11 bases matching TRBD2. CDR1 is SGHTA, CDR2 FQGNSA, per germline. The trim removed 3 bases at V and 4 bases at J, leaving 12 bases unmatched. The CDR3 has 18 amino acids. This CDR3 is CASSFWTSGPRGADTQYF. CDR3 nucleotides: TGTGCCAGCAGCTTTTGGACTAGCGGGCCTAGGGGGGCAGATACGCAGTATTTT.

This chain joins TRBV7-2 and TRBJ2-5, with D possibly TRBD1 on 8 matching bases. This CDR3 is built from 14 residues. CDR1 and CDR2 (germline): SGHTA, FQGNSA. With 2 bases removed from V and 11 bases from J, the gap between germline ends came to 18 bases. The CDR3 reads CASSLSQGAGEQYF. As DNA, the CDR3 is TGTGCCAGCAGCTTAAGTCAGGGGGCGGGGGAGCAGTACTTC. Looking up the rest from reference TRBV7-2 and TRBJ2-5 gives the full variable domain: GAGVSQSPSNKVTEKGKDVELRCDPISGHTALYWYRQSLGQGLEFLIYFQGNSAPDKSGLPSDRFSAERTGGSVSTLTIQRTQQEDSAVYLCASSLSQGAGEQYFGPGTRLLVL.

This chain connects TRBV10-1 to TRBJ1-1; D is possibly TRBD1 (6 bases). The CDR3 totals 18 residues. With 7 bases removed from V and 5 bases from J, the gap between germline ends came to 29 bases. Looked up from germline, CDR1 is WNHNN and CDR2 is SYGVQD (reference sequence). CDR3 in DNA: TGCGCCAGCACCACCGGGGGGGGGCAGGGGTGGGACTGGACTGAAGCTTTCTTT. This gives the protein CASTTGGGQGWDWTEAFF.

CDR3 residues: CASSVGTSVYNEQFF. The CDR3 region has the DNA TGTGCCAGCAGCGTGGGGACTAGCGTATACAATGAGCAGTTCTTC. The chain has TRBV7-9 and TRBJ2-1; 10 bases map to TRBD2. Germline V gene sequence: CDR1 SEHNR, CDR2 FQNEAQ (reference sequence). After removal of 5 bases from V and 4 bases from J, the junction contained 5 bases not matched to a gene. The CDR3 length is 15 residues. The variable domain in full, with the rest retrieved from reference TRBV7-9 and TRBJ2-1, is DTGVSQNPRHKITKRGQNVTFRCDPISEHNRLYWYRQTLGQGPEFLTYFQNEAQLEKSRLLSDRFSAERPKGSFSTLEIQRTEQGDSAMYLCASSVGTSVYNEQFFGPGTRLTVL.

V and J are TRBV7-6 and TRBJ2-3; 7 positions match TRBD2. This CDR3 is built from 16 residues. V lost 2 bases to trimming and J lost 4 bases; unmatched junction nucleotides: 9. The germline V gene encodes CDR1 SGHVS and CDR2 FNYEAQ. The CDR3 loop reads CASSLPGGEFSDTQYF. The CDR3 DNA sequence: TGTGCCAGCAGCTTACCGGGGGGAGAGTTCTCAGATACGCAGTATTTT.

This chain links TRBV19 with TRBJ2-7; D ambiguous. The CDR3 spans 14 residues. Germline V CDR1 and CDR2: LNHDA, SQIVND (reference sequence). The ends were cut back, 3 bases at V and 0 bases at J, with 9 bases in the middle. The chain's CDR3 is CASSIDTSSYEQYF. The DNA for the CDR3 is TGTGCCAGTAGTATCGACACCAGCTCCTACGAGCAGTACTTC.

The chain has TRBV6-1 and TRBJ2-6; D is unclear. Per germline, CDR1 MNHNS and CDR2 SASEGT. The CDR3 totals 13 residues. Trimming left V 9 bases short and J 0 bases short, with 6 bases between. CDR3 residues: CASGVSGANVLTF. The DNA of the CDR3 is TGTGCCAGTGGAGTCTCTGGGGCCAACGTCCTGACTTTC.

This clone was counted at least ten times. The rearrangement links TRBV4-3 to TRBJ2-2; D gene ambiguous. There are 16 residues in the CDR3. Germline CDR1 and CDR2: LGHNA and YSLEER. Deletions cut 0 bases from V and 2 bases from J, with 10 bases between. CDR3 sequence reads: CASSQDPRSNTGELFF. CDR3 nucleotide sequence: TGCGCCAGCAGCCAAGACCCCCGTTCCAACACCGGGGAGCTGTTTTTT.

The rearrangement uses TRBV10-1 and TRBJ1-1, with a possible D match to TRBD1 (5 bases). Deletions cut 6 bases from V and 5 bases from J, with 16 bases between. This CDR3 region has 14 residues. Germline CDR1 and CDR2: WNHNN and SYGVQD (reference sequence). The DNA of the CDR3 is TGCGCCAGCAGGGTACAGGTGAATCAAACTGAAGCTTTCTTT. Its protein product is CASRVQVNQTEAFF.

The V and J genes are TRBV2 and TRBJ1-2; 9 nucleotides agree with TRBD1. The V gene end was trimmed by 6 bases and the J gene end by 2 bases; junction bases not matched to a gene: 4. Germline loops: CDR1 SNHLY, CDR2 FYNNEI. The CDR3 totals 14 residues. DNA of the CDR3: TGTGCCAGCAGGAGGGACAGGGACAACTATGGCTACACCTTC. Translating gives CASRRDRDNYGYTF.

V and J are TRBV9 and TRBJ1-1; TRBD1 matches 12 bases. V lost 4 bases, J lost 1 base, and 14 bases stayed unmatched. From germline, CDR1 is SGDLS and CDR2 YYNGEE. The CDR3 contains 19 residues. For the CDR3, the DNA is TGTGCCAGCAGCCCGGGACAGGGGGCGCTGGCATCGGGGAACACTGAAGCTTTCTTT. This encodes CASSPGQGALASGNTEAFF.

The V gene is TRBV28, the J gene TRBJ1-5; 7 bases fit TRBD1. The CDR3 has 14 amino acids. With 2 bases clipped from V and 9 bases from J, the junction kept 7 bases outside the gene matches. Per the germline V gene, CDR1 is MDHEN and CDR2 is SYDVKM. CDR3 nucleotides: TGTGCCAGCAGTTTAGTGAAAGGGGGCTGGCCCCAGCATTTT. This codes for CASSLVKGGWPQHF.

The J gene is TRBJ2-6, the V gene TRBV5-1, with 11 bases fitting TRBD1. Germline CDR1 SGHRS, CDR2 YFSETQ. This CDR3 comprises 18 residues. Trimming cost V 3 bases and J 1 base; bases outside gene matches: 6. CDR3 bases: TGCGCCAGCAGCTCCACCGGGACAGGGGGTTCTGGGGCCAACGTCCTGACTTTC. Protein product: CASSSTGTGGSGANVLTF.

The chain joins TRBV7-2 to TRBJ2-7, with TRBD2 identical over 12 bases. CDR3 length: 16 residues. Germline CDR1 is SGHTA and CDR2 is FQGNSA. V was pared by 1 base and J by 7 bases, with 8 bases of the junction left unmatched. The CDR3 region is CASSLVALAGGREQYF. The CDR3 coding sequence is TGTGCCAGCAGCTTAGTAGCCCTAGCGGGAGGGCGGGAGCAGTACTTC.

This clone appeared once. The chain links TRBV7-8 to TRBJ2-7, with 7 nucleotides matching TRBD2. Germline V gene data show CDR1 as SGHVS and CDR2 as FQNEAQ. V lost 5 bases to trimming and J lost 7 bases; unmatched junction nucleotides: 8. The CDR3 totals 13 residues. This CDR3 is CASSPYERGEQYF. The CDR3 region has the DNA TGTGCCAGCAGCCCCTATGAGCGGGGTGAGCAGTACTTC.

By proportion, this clone is medium-sized (0.01 to 0.1%). This rearrangement joins TRBV6-1 to TRBJ2-5; 9 bases line up with TRBD2. CDR1 is MNHNS, CDR2 SASEGT, per germline. J was trimmed by 5 bases and V by 2 bases; bases with no gene match: 6. The CDR3 spans 15 residues. The CDR3 region has the DNA TGTGCCAGCAGTGAACTAGCGGGGTCTGGGGAGACCCAGTACTTC. Protein sequence: CASSELAGSGETQYF.

The V and J genes are TRBV28 and TRBJ2-4; 7 bases agree with TRBD1. V was clipped by 1 base and J by 2 bases; unmatched bases: 5. There are 16 residues in the CDR3. From germline, CDR1 is MDHEN and CDR2 SYDVKM. This CDR3 reads CASSLYRGFSKNIQYF. The DNA of the CDR3 is TGTGCCAGCAGTTTATACAGGGGCTTTTCCAAAAACATTCAGTACTTC.

This clone was seen a few times. CDR3 in DNA: TGTGCCAGCAGCGCGGGGCCTGATACGCAGTATTTT. The encoded protein is CASSAGPDTQYF. This chain joins TRBV5-6 and TRBJ2-3, with TRBD2 as a possible D gene (6 bases). CDR1 is SGHDT and CDR2 is YYEEEE in the germline V gene. V lost 4 bases, J lost 6 bases, and 9 bases lay in between. This CDR3 contains 12 residues.

The CDR3 DNA follows: TGTGCCAGCAGCCCAGCAGGGCGTGAAGCTTTCTTT. Its protein product is CASSPAGREAFF. V gene TRBV14 combines with J gene TRBJ1-1; D is possibly TRBD1 (5 bases). Trimming removed 4 bases at V and 7 bases at J, with 10 bases between. The CDR3 loop spans 12 amino acids. Germline loops: CDR1 SGHDN, CDR2 FVKESK.

This clone was observed once. The chain links TRBV5-5 to TRBJ2-1; D possibly corresponds to TRBD2 (5 bases). The CDR3 is 11 amino acids. Germline V gene sequence: CDR1 SGHKS, CDR2 YYEKEE (reference sequence). V was trimmed by 3 bases and J by 13 bases, leaving 11 bases between them. The CDR3 coding sequence is TGTGCCAGCAGCTGGGCCGGGGTACAGTTCTTC. Protein sequence: CASSWAGVQFF.

V gene TRBV27 combines with J gene TRBJ2-7; perhaps TRBD1 as D (5 bases). This CDR3 has 14 amino acids. Germline V lookup: CDR1 MNHEY, CDR2 SMNVEV (reference sequence). The V and J ends lost 2 bases and 3 bases respectively, with 11 bases between them. CDR3 region: CASSLGAPIYEQYF. The CDR3 DNA is TGTGCCAGCAGTTTAGGGGCGCCTATCTACGAGCAGTACTTC.

A few counts support this clone. V usage is TRBV4-1 and J usage is TRBJ1-6; D ambiguous. Germline loops: CDR1 MGHRA, CDR2 YSYEKL. Trimming stripped 0 bases from V and 7 bases from J, with 25 bases between. The CDR3 length is 20 residues. CDR3 bases: TGCGCCAGCAGCCAAGAGCTGCGGGGAAATAGGGTTGAGATCAATTCACCCCTCCACTTT. Residues: CASSQELRGNRVEINSPLHF.

The J gene is TRBJ2-3, the V gene TRBV6-1; 9 nucleotides match TRBD2. Germline values: CDR1 MNHNS, CDR2 SASEGT. CDR3 length equals 16 residues. With 1 base clipped from V and 0 bases from J, the junction kept 2 bases outside the gene matches. The CDR3 region is CASSEGTSGSTDTQYF. The CDR3 nucleotides read TGTGCCAGCAGTGAAGGAACTAGCGGGAGCACAGATACGCAGTATTTT.

This clone was found once. CDR3 in amino acids: CASAQEMNTEAFF. The CDR3, as DNA: TGTGCCAGTGCACAGGAGATGAACACTGAAGCTTTCTTT. The J gene is TRBJ1-1, the V gene TRBV2, with a weak D call TRBD1 (5 bases). The CDR3 sequence is 13 residues long. The V and J ends lost 9 bases and 0 bases respectively, with 11 bases between them. Per the germline V gene, CDR1 is SNHLY and CDR2 is FYNNEI.

This clone appeared a single time. The gene calls are TRBV5-6 and TRBJ2-5, with D hard to call. The closer fit of TRBJ2-7 to the DNA end suggests the J call may be wrong. Germline CDR1 SGHDT, CDR2 YYEEEE. The CDR3 is 9 amino acids. CDR3 DNA: TGTGCCAGCTTCCACGAGCAGTACTTC. It encodes CASFHEQYF.

This clone was counted between two and nine times. The chain uses TRBV14 and TRBJ2-1; TRBD2 matches at 13 bases. CDR1 and CDR2 (germline): SGHDN, FVKESK. Trimming removed 3 bases from V and 2 bases from J; junction bases left unmatched: 4. This CDR3 is built from 17 residues. DNA for the CDR3: TGTGCCAGCAGCCAGAGGACTAGCGGGAGCGCCTACAATGAGCAGTTCTTC. Protein product: CASSQRTSGSAYNEQFF.

The V and J genes are TRBV7-2 and TRBJ2-5; no definite D call. The CDR3 spans 13 residues. The germline V gene encodes CDR1 SGHTA and CDR2 FQGNSA. V was clipped by 1 base and J by 3 bases, with 6 bases between them. CDR3 protein: CASSLVEEETQYF. For the CDR3, the DNA is TGTGCCAGCAGCTTAGTAGAGGAAGAGACCCAGTACTTC. Full variable domain (rest looked up from reference TRBV7-2 and TRBJ2-5): GAGVSQSPSNKVTEKGKDVELRCDPISGHTALYWYRQSLGQGLEFLIYFQGNSAPDKSGLPSDRFSAERTGGSVSTLTIQRTQQEDSAVYLCASSLVEEETQYFGPGTRLLVL.

The V and J genes are TRBV7-9 and TRBJ2-7; TRBD2 might be the D (6 bases). Trimming removed 5 bases from V and 4 bases from J, with 15 bases in between. The CDR3 is 14 amino acids. CDR1 is SEHNR and CDR2 is FQNEAQ in the germline V gene (reference sequence). CDR3 sequence: CASSLSGGSYEQYF. DNA of the CDR3: TGTGCCAGCAGCCTAAGTGGGGGGAGTTACGAGCAGTACTTC.

The chain has TRBV6-1 and TRBJ2-2; the D is unclear. The V gene's germline CDR1 is MNHNS and CDR2 SASEGT. Between the trimmed V and J ends, which lost 2 bases and 6 bases, there was a span of 7 bases. The CDR3 is 13 residues long. This CDR3 reads CASSETVAGELFF. For the CDR3, the DNA is TGTGCCAGCAGTGAAACGGTAGCCGGGGAGCTGTTTTTT.

V usage is TRBV6-6 and J usage is TRBJ2-7, with a tentative D call TRBD1 (5 bases). CDR1 is MNHNY, CDR2 SVGAGI, per germline (reference sequence). V was shortened by 2 bases and J by 0 bases, with 11 bases between the two germline ends. This CDR3 is 15 amino acids long. In DNA, the CDR3 is TGTGCCAGCAGTTACGAACAGGCCCTCTCCTACGAGCAGTACTTC. This translates into CASSYEQALSYEQYF.